The next 19 T cell receptor beta chains were all read from a single sample in a study of blood T cell repertoires in COVID-19. Profiled with immunoSEQ multiplex PCR; TCRdb holds only in-frame clones, not every one. The sample lists 250,000 to 300,000 clones, roughly 90% occurring once. Sample: peripheral blood. These receptors all come from a woman in her thirties with COVID-19, enrolled during active disease.

The chain joins TRBV6-1 to TRBJ2-5; the D is unclear. The CDR3 runs 12 residues. The germline V gene has CDR1 MNHNS and CDR2 SASEGT. V lost 2 bases and J 7 bases, leaving 8 bases between the germline ends. The CDR3 sequence is CASSESGRTQYF. The CDR3 coding sequence is TGTGCCAGCAGTGAATCAGGTCGGACCCAGTACTTC.

This clone was observed a handful of times. The V gene is TRBV5-4, the J gene TRBJ1-4; a weak D match, TRBD1 (6 bases). Looked up from germline, CDR1 is SGHNT and CDR2 is YYREEE (reference sequence). This CDR3 spans 14 amino acids. The V and J ends lost 5 bases and 7 bases respectively, with 15 bases between them. The DNA of the CDR3 is TGTGCCAGCAGTACAGCCTTCAGGGGTGAAAAACTGTTTTTT. Amino acids: CASSTAFRGEKLFF.

The chain employs TRBV27 and TRBJ1-5; no clear D. This CDR3 spans 14 amino acids. CDR1 and CDR2 (germline): MNHEY, SMNVEV (reference sequence). V shed 5 bases and J shed 3 bases, with 11 bases lying between them. CDR3 bases: TGTGCCAGCAGTCTCGGGAGCCTCAATCAGCCCCAGCATTTT. Its protein is CASSLGSLNQPQHF.

The chain uses TRBV6-5 and TRBJ1-1; 7 bases are shared with TRBD1. Germline V lookup: CDR1 MNHEY, CDR2 SVGAGI. This CDR3 has 12 amino acids. The V and J ends lost 6 bases and 3 bases, in that order; junction bases with no gene match: 1. The CDR3 DNA sequence: TGTGCCAGCAGCGACAGGGACACTGAAGCTTTCTTT. Translating gives CASSDRDTEAFF.

The rearrangement uses TRBV2 and TRBJ1-1; D not certain. The V end was cut by 9 bases, the J end by 3 bases, with 11 bases between. The CDR3 contains 12 residues. CDR1 SNHLY and CDR2 FYNNEI come from the germline V gene. DNA of the CDR3: TGTGCCAGGACACCAACTGACACTGAAGCTTTCTTT. The encoded protein is CARTPTDTEAFF.

The CDR3 coding sequence is TGTGCCAGCACCGATTGGGGACTGAGGATATACGAGCAGTACTTC. It codes for CASTDWGLRIYEQYF. The J gene is TRBJ2-7, the V gene TRBV6-5, with D possibly matching TRBD2 (6 bases). The V and J ends lost 7 bases and 4 bases respectively, with 20 bases between them. The germline gives CDR1 MNHEY, CDR2 SVGAGI. The CDR3 totals 15 residues.

Only a few counts were recorded for this clone. The CDR3 is CASSYSFPTGGYEQYF. The CDR3 nucleotides are TGTGCCAGCAGTTACTCTTTCCCCACGGGGGGCTACGAGCAGTACTTC. The chain recombines TRBV6-5 with TRBJ2-7; 7 bases map to TRBD2. The germline gives CDR1 MNHEY, CDR2 SVGAGI. This CDR3 spans 16 amino acids. With V trimmed by 0 bases and J by 3 bases, 8 bases remained unmatched.

V usage is TRBV19 and J usage is TRBJ2-7, with 8 bases aligning to TRBD2. After removal of 4 bases from V and 0 bases from J, the junction contained 2 bases not matched to a gene. This CDR3 is 14 amino acids long. CDR1 is LNHDA and CDR2 is SQIVND in the germline V gene (reference sequence). In DNA, the CDR3 is TGTGCCAGTAGTACGACTAGCGTCTCCTACGAGCAGTACTTC. It is translated as CASSTTSVSYEQYF.

The genes are TRBV5-4 and TRBJ2-1; D is possibly TRBD2 (6 bases). The germline V gene has CDR1 SGHNT and CDR2 YYREEE (reference sequence). The length of the CDR3 is 15 residues. With 5 bases removed from V and 2 bases from J, the gap between germline ends came to 14 bases. CDR3 DNA: TGTGCCAGCAGGTCCCCCGGGACTCCCTACAATGAGCAGTTCTTC. It specifies CASRSPGTPYNEQFF.

The chain uses TRBV7-2 and TRBJ1-1; 7 nucleotides line up with TRBD1. From germline, CDR1 is SGHTA and CDR2 FQGNSA. The CDR3 sequence is 15 residues long. Germline trimming cut 5 bases from V and 1 base from J; bases unmatched to any gene: 7. The CDR3 reads CASSQRDRWNTEAFF. CDR3 DNA sequence: TGTGCCAGCAGCCAAAGGGACAGATGGAACACTGAAGCTTTCTTT.

The chain recombines TRBV3-1 (or the pseudogene TRBV3-2) with TRBJ1-2; 7 bases are shared with TRBD1. V gave up 3 bases and J gave up 7 bases; unmatched junction bases: 5. Per germline, CDR1 LGHDT and CDR2 YNNKEL (reference sequence). The CDR3 spans 13 residues. CDR3 DNA: TGTGCCAGCAGCCAGGGACAGTGGTTTGGCTACACCTTC. Translation gives CASSQGQWFGYTF.

This clone was seen just once. For the CDR3, the DNA is TGTGCCAGCTCACCAGGTGAACAGGGGTATGGCTACACCTTC. Its translation is CASSPGEQGYGYTF. The chain links TRBV18 to TRBJ1-2; 7 nucleotides match TRBD1. The CDR3 is 14 amino acids. Trimming removed 2 bases from V and 5 bases from J; junction bases left unmatched: 5. Germline V gene lookup returns CDR1 KGHSH and CDR2 LQKENI.

The J gene is TRBJ2-1, the V gene TRBV13; 9 bases agree with TRBD2. This CDR3 is 15 amino acids long. Per the germline V gene, CDR1 is PRHDT and CDR2 is FYEKMQ (reference sequence). J lost 8 bases, V lost 1 base, and 6 bases had no gene match. CDR3 in DNA: TGTGCCAGCAGCTTAGAGTCAGCTAGCGGGGATGAGCAGTTCTTC. Protein product: CASSLESASGDEQFF.

The chain uses TRBV7-8 and TRBJ2-3; 9 bases match TRBD2. With 7 bases clipped from V and 5 bases from J, the junction kept 10 bases outside the gene matches. The CDR3 runs to 15 residues. Germline values: CDR1 SGHVS, CDR2 FQNEAQ. CDR3 protein: CASTWLAGTKDTQYF. CDR3 in DNA: TGTGCCAGCACCTGGCTAGCGGGGACCAAAGATACGCAGTATTTT.

This chain joins TRBV5-1 and TRBJ1-1; D is uncertain. V lost 4 bases, J lost 1 base, and 11 bases lay in between. Germline values: CDR1 SGHRS, CDR2 YFSETQ. This CDR3 is 14 amino acids long. The CDR3 reads CASSREPSNTEAFF. The DNA for the CDR3 is TGCGCCAGCAGCCGTGAGCCGTCGAACACTGAAGCTTTCTTT. Full variable domain (missing parts from reference TRBV5-1 and TRBJ1-1): KAGVTQTPRYLIKTRGQQVTLSCSPISGHRSVSWYQQTPGQGLQFLFEYFSETQRNKGNFPGRFSGRQFSNSRSEMNVSTLELGDSALYLCASSREPSNTEAFFGQGTRLTVV.

The chain employs TRBV27 and TRBJ1-1; D perhaps matches TRBD1 (5 bases). V dropped 1 base and J dropped 1 base, with 7 bases sitting between them. The CDR3 consists of 14 residues. Germline V gives CDR1 MNHEY, CDR2 SMNVEV (reference sequence). CDR3 sequence (DNA): TGTGCCAGCAGTTTATTAGGACAGAACACTGAAGCTTTCTTT. This encodes CASSLLGQNTEAFF.

The chain is built from TRBV10-1 and TRBJ1-6, with D unresolved. Trimming cost V 1 base and J 5 bases, with 6 bases left between them. The CDR3 has 14 amino acids. Germline loops: CDR1 WNHNN, CDR2 SYGVQD (reference sequence). The CDR3 nucleotides read TGCGCCAGCAGTGAGTTGAAGCATAATTCACCCCTCCACTTT. Its protein is CASSELKHNSPLHF.

The chain employs TRBV24-1 and TRBJ2-1, with TRBD1 identical over 10 bases. This CDR3 comprises 15 residues. J lost 5 bases, V lost 9 bases, and 9 bases had no gene match. Germline CDR1 and CDR2: KGHDR and SFDVKD. This chain's CDR3 is CATRSGQGRDNEQFF. The CDR3 DNA reads as TGTGCCACCCGATCGGGACAGGGGAGGGACAATGAGCAGTTCTTC.

The V call is TRBV3-1 (or the pseudogene TRBV3-2), the J call TRBJ1-1; 7 positions match TRBD1. Per germline, CDR1 LGHDT and CDR2 YNNKEL (reference sequence). The CDR3 runs to 14 residues. V shed 4 bases, J shed 4 bases, and the junction held 6 bases outside the gene matches. Here the CDR3 reads CASSPPNRGTEAFF. For the CDR3, the DNA is TGTGCCAGCAGCCCGCCTAACAGGGGCACTGAAGCTTTCTTT.